These 21 T cell receptor beta chains were all obtained from the same sample, sequenced in a study of regulatory T cells in long-lasting Graves disease. Combining iRepertoire HTBI primers with Arm-PCR of CDR3 regions, the authors built TCR beta libraries. TCRdb ran MiXCR on the multiplex PCR reads and lists one entry per CDR3 protein. Counted here are about 350,000 distinct CDR3 sequences, around 15% occurring once; the ten biggest clones make up 20% to 25%. Time point specified: newly diagnosed GD, antithyroid drugs for less than 3 months. PBMCs provided the RNA from which the TCR library was made. The sample was also linked to a second study, of T cells in Graves' hyperthyroidism and ophthalmopathy.

The material was peripheral blood mononuclear cells (PBMCs), obtained at new diagnosis, from a patient treated with antithyroid drugs. Receptors were obtained from a woman aged 18-29 years with Graves disease.

Only a few counts were recorded for this clonotype. V and J are TRBV19 and TRBJ2-7; 11 nucleotides agree with TRBD1. This CDR3 is built from 18 residues. The V and J ends lost 5 bases and 3 bases, in that order; junction bases with no gene match: 15. CDR1 is LNHDA and CDR2 is SQIVND in the germline V gene (reference sequence). This chain's CDR3 is CASSLRTGGRRLNYEQYF. The CDR3 DNA reads as TGTGCCAGTAGTCTAAGGACAGGGGGCCGGCGGCTAAACTACGAGCAGTACTTC.

Note on this clonotype: A far larger clone is a single base away, which makes a read error likely. V and J are TRBV11-2 and TRBJ2-3; D is unresolved. The better agreement between TRBJ2-1 and the DNA end casts doubt on the J call. The CDR3 length is 14 residues. Germline CDR1 SGHAT, CDR2 FQNNGV. The CDR3 nucleotides read TGTGCCAGCAGCTTAGAGCTTAGCTCCTACGAGCAGTTCTTC. Amino acids: CASSLELSSYEQFF.

This clonotype was counted ten times or more. The gene calls are TRBV3-1 and TRBJ1-1; weak D call: TRBD1 (5 bases). Germline CDR1 reads LGHDT; CDR2 reads YNNKEL (reference sequence). This CDR3 has 19 residues. Trimming took off 0 bases at V and 0 bases at J, with 20 bases between the two ends. This CDR3 is CASSQEGRESILMNTEAFF. CDR3 coding DNA: TGTGCCAGCAGCCAAGAAGGCAGGGAGTCGATCCTGATGAACACTGAAGCTTTCTTT.

This clonotype was detected ten times or more. This sequence joins TRBV11-2 and TRBJ2-1, with 7 nucleotides matching TRBD1. Trimming took 3 bases from V and 5 from J; bases not matched to a gene: 10. The germline gives CDR1 SGHAT, CDR2 FQNNGV. This CDR3 region has 16 residues. The CDR3 spells CASSLIAGGFNNEQFF. DNA of the CDR3: TGTGCCAGCAGCTTGATCGCAGGGGGATTTAACAATGAGCAGTTCTTC.

This clonotype was seen repeatedly, ten times or more. This chain joins TRBV2 and TRBJ2-7; 9 positions match TRBD1. The germline V gene has CDR1 SNHLY and CDR2 FYNNEI. This CDR3 contains 13 residues. J lost 5 bases, V lost 7 bases, and 6 bases had no gene match. The CDR3 is CASTGTGSHEQYF. DNA of the CDR3: TGTGCCAGCACCGGGACAGGGAGCCACGAGCAGTACTTC. The entire variable domain, with the rest obtained from reference TRBV2 and TRBJ2-7, is as follows: EPEVTQTPSHQVTQMGQEVILRCVPISNHLYFYWYRQILGQKVEFLVSFYNNEISEKSEIFDDQFSVERPDGSNFTLKIRSTKLEDSAMYFCASTGTGSHEQYFGPGTRLTVT.

This clonotype was observed at least ten times. The J gene is TRBJ1-2, the V gene TRBV28, with D tentatively TRBD1 (6 bases). This CDR3 region has 15 residues. The V end was cut by 6 bases, the J end by 3 bases, with 17 bases between. CDR1 is MDHEN and CDR2 is SYDVKM in the germline V gene. The CDR3 is CASSFPRGADYGYTF. CDR3 DNA sequence: TGTGCCAGCAGCTTCCCCAGGGGAGCCGACTATGGCTACACCTTC.

The chain is built from TRBV5-1 and TRBJ2-7; a weak D match, TRBD1 (6 bases). CDR3 length: 12 residues. Germline assignment: CDR1 SGHRS and CDR2 YFSETQ. V lost 0 bases, J lost 5 bases, and 6 bases lay in between. The CDR3 nucleotides read TGCGCCAGCAGCTTGGACAGGGACGAGCAGTACTTC. Amino acids: CASSLDRDEQYF.

This clonotype was seen repeatedly, ten times or more. This rearrangement joins TRBV2 to TRBJ2-1; 8 bases match TRBD2. CDR3 size: 14 residues. The junction had 10 bases not matched to a gene; V was cut back by 7 bases and J by 8 bases. CDR1 SNHLY and CDR2 FYNNEI come from the germline V gene. DNA for the CDR3: TGTGCCAGCATGAGCGGGGGATTGGGGGATGAGCAGTTCTTC. This encodes CASMSGGLGDEQFF.

This clonotype was counted ten times or more. The chain carries TRBV7-8 and TRBJ2-1; 9 nucleotides align to TRBD1. The CDR3 has 19 residues. Germline trimming cut 5 bases from V and 7 bases from J; bases unmatched to any gene: 21. The germline gives CDR1 SGHVS, CDR2 FQNEAQ. Here the CDR3 DNA reads TGTGCCAGCAGCGCTCGCCAACAGGGGGCGAGCGGATGGGGAAATGAGCAGTTCTTC. Translated, it gives CASSARQQGASGWGNEQFF.

There are many counts of this clonotype. DNA of the CDR3: TGTGCCAGCAGTTCCGTGGCGTCCGAAGCTTTCTTT. It codes for CASSSVASEAFF. This rearrangement joins TRBV27 to TRBJ1-1; D unresolved. Per germline, CDR1 MNHEY and CDR2 SMNVEV (reference sequence). V was trimmed by 4 bases and J by 8 bases, leaving 11 bases between them. This CDR3 region has 12 residues.

This clonotype was seen many times. The V and J genes are TRBV7-3 and TRBJ1-1; D unclear. The CDR3 contains 13 residues. The germline V gene encodes CDR1 SGHTA and CDR2 FQGTGA. V lost 5 bases, J lost 5 bases, and 12 bases lay in between. The CDR3 DNA reads as TGTGCCAGCAGCGTTCTTGGTAAAACTGAAGCTTTCTTT. Encoded protein: CASSVLGKTEAFF.

Remarks on this clonotype: A read error is likely, as this CDR3 ends without the conserved phenylalanine or tryptophan. CDR3 in amino acids: CASTSYPYGTFEQFL. CDR3 in DNA: TGTGCCAGCACCTCATACCCGTACGGAACGTTTGAGCAGTTCCTC. The chain carries TRBV11-2 and TRBJ2-1; no clear D. Trimming shortened V by 7 bases and J by 9 bases, and 22 bases separated the two germline ends. The CDR3 covers 15 residues. In germline, CDR1 is SGHAT, CDR2 FQNNGV.

V is TRBV12-3 or TRBV12-4 and J is TRBJ2-3; TRBD2 might be the D (6 bases). This CDR3 spans 16 amino acids. Trimming took 6 bases from V and 0 from J, leaving 16 bases between them. This CDR3 is CASSPGVRLSTDTQYF. The CDR3 DNA is TGTGCCAGCAGCCCGGGGGTCCGCCTAAGCACAGATACGCAGTATTTT.

This rearrangement joins TRBV6-1 to TRBJ2-7; no clear D. Trimming left V 5 bases short and J 1 base short, with 9 bases between. CDR3 length: 13 amino acids. The V gene's germline CDR1 is MNHNS and CDR2 SASEGT. The CDR3 DNA is TGTGCCAGCAGTCACAGTTCATCCTACGAGCAGTACTTC. Amino acid sequence: CASSHSSSYEQYF.

This chain joins TRBV7-6 and TRBJ2-7; possibly TRBD1 or TRBD2 for D (6 bases each). The CDR3 length is 14 residues. Germline V CDR1 and CDR2: SGHVS, FNYEAQ. Trimming removed 4 bases at V and 3 bases at J, with 13 bases between. DNA for the CDR3: TGTGCCAGCAGCTCAAACGGAGGGGGCTACGAGCAGTACTTC. As protein: CASSSNGGGYEQYF.

Only a few counts were recorded for this clonotype. The rearrangement links TRBV2 to TRBJ2-7, with D unclear. Germline V gene sequence: CDR1 SNHLY, CDR2 FYNNEI. V was shortened by 6 bases and J by 0 bases, with 15 bases between the two germline ends. The CDR3 length is 15 residues. CDR3 loop: CASRGEWVSSYEQYF. The CDR3 nucleotides read TGTGCCAGCAGGGGCGAGTGGGTGAGCTCCTACGAGCAGTACTTC.

This clonotype came up many times. The chain uses TRBV18 and TRBJ2-7, with D perhaps TRBD1 (5 bases). This CDR3 has 15 amino acids. The ends were cut back, 0 bases at V and 4 bases at J, with 13 bases in the middle. Germline V gene data show CDR1 as KGHSH and CDR2 as LQKENI. The chain's CDR3 is CASSPPTGAPYEQYF. The CDR3 DNA sequence: TGTGCCAGCTCACCACCCACAGGCGCCCCTTACGAGCAGTACTTC.

Of note for this clonotype: A far larger clone is just one base off, so this is likely a read error. The rearrangement joins TRBV3-1 to TRBJ2-1; possibly TRBD2 for D (5 bases). V gave up 4 bases and J gave up 13 bases, with 17 bases separating them. This CDR3 comprises 13 residues. The germline CDR1 and CDR2 sequences are LGHDT and YNNKEL (reference sequence). Here the CDR3 reads CASSPGLKETQFF. In DNA form, the CDR3 reads TGTGCCAGCAGCCCTGGACTTAAAGAGACCCAGTTCTTC.

There are many counts of this clonotype. In nucleotides, the CDR3 is TGTGCCAGCAGCTTAGGCCTAGCGGGAGGCGGCTACAATGAGCAGTTCTTC. It codes for CASSLGLAGGGYNEQFF. The J gene is TRBJ2-1, the V gene TRBV11-2, with 11 bases aligning to TRBD2. Germline CDR1 reads SGHAT; CDR2 reads FQNNGV. The CDR3 contains 17 residues. Unmatched junction bases numbered 5, after V lost 1 base and J lost 3 bases.

Notes on this clonotype: A much bigger clone sits one base away, suggesting this may be a read error. This chain links TRBV3-1 with TRBJ2-3, with 8 bases aligning to TRBD2. The better agreement between TRBJ2-7 and the DNA end casts doubt on the J call. The CDR3 runs 15 residues. Germline CDR1 is LGHDT and CDR2 is YNNKEL (reference sequence). The CDR3 coding sequence is TGTGCCAGCAGCCAAGGTCCGGGGGGGACCTACGAGCAGTACTTC. Its translation is CASSQGPGGTYEQYF.

In this sample, this clonotype turned up a few times. The chain recombines TRBV7-6 with TRBJ2-6, with D maybe TRBD2 (6 bases). CDR3 length: 17 residues. V lost 6 bases and J lost 0, with 15 bases in between. Germline loops: CDR1 SGHVS, CDR2 FNYEAQ. The CDR3 sequence: CASSSGLTGSGANVLTF. CDR3 nucleotides: TGTGCCAGCAGTTCGGGACTTACGGGCTCTGGGGCCAACGTCCTGACTTTC. The complete variable domain, with remaining parts taken from reference TRBV7-6 and TRBJ2-6, reads GAGVSQSPRYKVTKRGQDVALRCDPISGHVSLYWYRQALGQGPEFLTYFNYEAQQDKSGLPNDRFSAERPEGSISTLTIQRTEQRDSAMYRCASSSGLTGSGANVLTFGAGSRLTVL.